This TCR beta chain was retrieved from a study of blood T cell repertoires in COVID-19. Study details: Both acute and convalescent COVID-19 samples were obtained from the United States, Italy and Spain.

Assay: immunoSEQ multiplex PCR; the TCRdb copy retains only in-frame clones and omits some. Counted here are approximately 490,000 clones, around 90% occurring once; the ten biggest clones make up under 0.75%. The V end lost 1 base, the J end lost 4 bases, and 14 bases lay between the germline ends. The germline gives CDR1 SGHAT, CDR2 FQNNGV. The CDR3 has 16 amino acids. Recovery meant two consecutive negative NP/OP PCR tests, professional clearance, or resolved symptoms. This TCR was recovered from a woman aged 18-35 years who had recovered from COVID-19. The rearrangement joins TRBV11-2 to TRBJ1-3; possible D gene TRBD1, 5 bases. Input material: PBMCs or T cells enriched from blood (not recorded which). CDR3 loop: CASSLAGGGYGNTIYF. In nucleotides, the CDR3 is TGTGCCAGCAGCTTAGCCGGCGGGGGATACGGAAACACCATATATTTT. Filled out from reference TRBV11-2 and TRBJ1-3, the complete variable domain reads EAGVAQSPRYKIIEKRQSVAFWCNPISGHATLYWYQQILGQGPKLLIQFQNNGVVDDSQLPKDRFSAERLKGVDSTLKIQPAKLEDSAVYLCASSLAGGGYGNTIYFGEGSWLTVV.